Following are 27 T cell receptor beta chains from one sample sequenced in a study of OX40 agonist ivuxolimab in advanced cancers. Libraries were prepared by immunoSEQ multiplex PCR; TCRdb keeps only in-frame clonotypes and omits some of them. The sample holds more than 12,000 clones, approximately 80% seen once. The sequences come from CD4+ or CD8+ T cells sorted from blood, collected in a trial of the OX40 agonist ivuxolimab. The source of these receptors is an adult with an advanced solid tumor such as melanoma, head and neck, liver or kidney cancer.

The CDR3 bases are TGTGCCAGCAGCTTAAGCCGTGGCCGCCAAGAGACCCAGTACTTC. Protein: CASSLSRGRQETQYF. The rearrangement uses TRBV7-3 and TRBJ2-5; D gene uncertain. CDR3 length: 15 amino acids. Between the trimmed V and J ends, which lost 1 base and 1 base, there was a span of 10 bases. Germline values: CDR1 SGHTA, CDR2 FQGTGA. The variable domain in full, completed from reference TRBV7-3 and TRBJ2-5, reads GAGVSQTPSNKVTEKGKYVELRCDPISGHTALYWYRQSLGQGPEFLIYFQGTGAADDSGLPNDRFFAVRPEGSVSTLKIQRTERGDSAVYLCASSLSRGRQETQYFGPGTRLLVL.

The chain uses TRBV6-1 and TRBJ1-1; TRBD1 agrees at 7 bases. The CDR3 is 14 amino acids. Germline V CDR1 and CDR2: MNHNS, SASEGT. With V trimmed by 7 bases and J by 1 base, 6 bases remained unmatched. The CDR3 DNA is TGTGCCAGCAAGACAGGGCAAACGAACACTGAAGCTTTCTTT. Protein product: CASKTGQTNTEAFF.

This clone was observed a few times. V usage is TRBV25-1 and J usage is TRBJ2-1, with TRBD1 as a possible D gene (5 bases). The CDR3 loop spans 13 amino acids. CDR1 and CDR2 (germline): MGHDK, SYGVNS. V was shortened by 3 bases and J by 7 bases, with 10 bases between the two germline ends. In DNA form, the CDR3 reads TGTGCCAGCAGTGAGACAGAGTGGAATGAGCAGTTCTTC. Protein product: CASSETEWNEQFF.

The chain uses TRBV28 and TRBJ2-3; a possible D gene is TRBD1 (5 bases). Deletions cut 4 bases from V and 0 bases from J, with 11 bases between. Germline CDR1 is MDHEN and CDR2 is SYDVKM. The CDR3 contains 15 residues. The chain's CDR3 is CASSSPRESTDTQYF. The CDR3 coding sequence is TGTGCCAGCAGTTCCCCCAGGGAAAGCACAGATACGCAGTATTTT.

The DNA of the CDR3 is TGTGCCAGCAGCGACACCCTCGGGTACACTGAAGCTTTCTTT. Translating it yields CASSDTLGYTEAFF. The rearrangement joins TRBV6-6 to TRBJ1-1, with D unresolved. This CDR3 has 14 residues. The germline V gene encodes CDR1 MNHNY and CDR2 SVGAGI (reference sequence). V was cut by 6 bases and J by 3 bases, with 14 bases left in between.

The chain recombines TRBV9 with TRBJ2-2; D gene uncertain. V dropped 3 bases and J dropped 0 bases, with 18 bases sitting between them. The CDR3 contains 18 residues. CDR1 and CDR2 from the germline V gene are SGDLS and YYNGEE. The CDR3 DNA reads as TGTGCCAGCAGCGCAGCCAGCACCGGGCCTTCGAACACCGGGGAGCTGTTTTTT. Amino acid sequence: CASSAASTGPSNTGELFF.

J is TRBJ2-7 and V is TRBV27; 7 nucleotides match TRBD2. Germline CDR1 and CDR2: MNHEY and SMNVEV (reference sequence). CDR3 size: 14 residues. The V gene end was trimmed by 3 bases and the J gene end by 5 bases; junction bases not matched to a gene: 7. The CDR3 DNA reads TGTGCCAGCAGTTTCGGGGGGACCTATCACGAGCAGTACTTC. The encoded protein is CASSFGGTYHEQYF.

This clone was counted between two and nine times. The genes are TRBV7-3 and TRBJ2-2; D is unresolved. V lost 2 bases and J lost 3, with 7 bases in between. The CDR3 has 14 residues. The germline gives CDR1 SGHTA, CDR2 FQGTGA. The CDR3 here is CASSLRAYTGELFF. DNA of the CDR3: TGTGCCAGCAGCTTACGCGCATACACCGGGGAGCTGTTTTTT.

The rearrangement links TRBV28 to TRBJ2-5; TRBD2 is a possible D gene (5 bases). The CDR3 has 13 residues. The V and J ends lost 4 bases and 6 bases respectively, with 12 bases between them. Germline V gives CDR1 MDHEN, CDR2 SYDVKM. As DNA, the CDR3 is TGTGCCAGCAGTTCGACGGGATTAAAGACCCAGTACTTC. Amino acid sequence: CASSSTGLKTQYF.

Judged by abundance, this clone is medium-sized. The chain carries TRBV9 and TRBJ2-7; 8 positions match TRBD2. V shed 0 bases and J 7 bases; nucleotides not matched to a gene: 6. The CDR3 loop spans 14 amino acids. In germline, CDR1 is SGDLS, CDR2 YYNGEE. The CDR3 reads CASSVGSGSVEQYF. The CDR3 coding sequence is TGTGCCAGCAGCGTAGGAAGCGGGAGTGTTGAGCAGTACTTC.

This chain joins TRBV10-2 and TRBJ2-3, with a tentative D call TRBD2 (5 bases). V was shortened by 6 bases and J by 0 bases, with 10 bases between the two germline ends. Germline V gives CDR1 WSHSY, CDR2 SAAADI. This CDR3 is 14 amino acids long. CDR3 DNA sequence: TGCGCCAGCAGAGGTCTAGCTAGCACAGATACGCAGTATTTT. Translating it yields CASRGLASTDTQYF.

The chain combines TRBV21-1 with TRBJ2-3; no check of the table's D call, TRBD1, against the DNA was made. TRBV21-1 is a known pseudogene. The CDR3 sequence is 15 residues long. For the CDR3, the DNA is TGTGCCAGCAGCCTGAGGGACATGGTGGCAGATACGCAGTATTTT. Translated: CASSLRDMVADTQYF.

This clone has more than one count but fewer than ten. The V and J genes are TRBV9 and TRBJ2-5; 10 bases agree with TRBD1. Germline-derived CDR1 and CDR2 are SGDLS and YYNGEE. The CDR3 is 15 residues long. V was pared by 3 bases and J by 2 bases, with 4 bases of the junction left unmatched. CDR3 sequence reads: CASSEGQGQQETQYF. CDR3 DNA sequence: TGTGCCAGCAGCGAGGGACAGGGGCAACAAGAGACCCAGTACTTC.

The chain links TRBV9 to TRBJ2-1; TRBD2 matches 9 bases. The CDR3 is made up of 15 amino acids. Per the germline V gene, CDR1 is SGDLS and CDR2 is YYNGEE. After removal of 0 bases from V and 6 bases from J, the junction contained 4 bases not matched to a gene. CDR3 nucleotides: TGTGCCAGCAGCGTAGAGGGCGGGAGGGGCAATGAGCAGTTCTTC. It specifies CASSVEGGRGNEQFF.

J is TRBJ2-6 and V is TRBV19; no reliable D call. Trimming left V 4 bases short and J 0 bases short, with 13 bases between. This CDR3 has 17 residues. Germline CDR1 LNHDA, CDR2 SQIVND (reference sequence). The CDR3 nucleotides are TGTGCCAGTAGTACTCTCGTTTTCGGCTCTGGGGCCAACGTCCTGACTTTC. Encoded protein: CASSTLVFGSGANVLTF.

The chain is built from TRBV28 and TRBJ1-5; D is perhaps TRBD1 (5 bases). From germline, CDR1 is MDHEN and CDR2 SYDVKM. V shed 6 bases and J shed 6 bases, with 15 bases lying between them. The CDR3 contains 14 residues. In DNA form, the CDR3 reads TGTGCCAGCAGGGGGGTAGGAGGGGCTCAGCCCCAGCATTTT. Translated: CASRGVGGAQPQHF.

The genes are TRBV28 and TRBJ1-2; TRBD1 agrees at 7 bases. Germline CDR1 is MDHEN and CDR2 is SYDVKM. The CDR3 covers 12 residues. J was trimmed by 5 bases and V by 6 bases; bases with no gene match: 3. The CDR3 spells CASRKTGYGYTF. DNA of the CDR3: TGTGCCAGCAGGAAGACAGGGTATGGCTACACCTTC.

The chain carries TRBV15 and TRBJ2-7; perhaps D is TRBD1 or TRBD2 (5 bases each). The CDR3 totals 15 residues. V dropped 1 base and J dropped 7 bases, with 17 bases sitting between them. In germline, CDR1 is LNHNV, CDR2 YYDKDF (reference sequence). The CDR3 loop is CATSRGDGEGYEQYF. Written as DNA, the CDR3 is TGTGCCACCAGCAGAGGTGACGGAGAGGGGTATGAGCAGTACTTC.

This clone has only one observation. The CDR3 DNA reads TGTGCCAGCACCTCCGCTTGGAATGAGCAGTTCTTC. Translation gives CASTSAWNEQFF. The chain carries TRBV6-5 and TRBJ2-1; D unresolved. Germline CDR1 and CDR2: MNHEY and SVGAGI. There are 12 residues in the CDR3. Trimming removed 7 bases from V and 7 bases from J, with 11 bases in between.

The chain is built from TRBV11-2 and TRBJ2-3; 9 nucleotides agree with TRBD1. The germline CDR1 and CDR2 sequences are SGHAT and FQNNGV. The CDR3 has 15 residues. Germline trimming cut 5 bases from V and 2 bases from J; bases unmatched to any gene: 5. In nucleotides, the CDR3 is TGTGCCAGCAGCCCCGGGACAGGGTTCACAGATACGCAGTATTTT. This codes for CASSPGTGFTDTQYF.

The chain has TRBV28 and TRBJ2-4; either TRBD1 or TRBD2 may supply D (5 bases each). CDR1 is MDHEN and CDR2 is SYDVKM in the germline V gene. V lost 3 bases, J lost 7 bases, and 10 bases lay in between. The CDR3 is 13 amino acids. The CDR3 bases are TGTGCCAGCAGTTTTTCGGGGCCGAACATTCAGTACTTC. Protein product: CASSFSGPNIQYF.

This clone was found once. The chain has TRBV7-6 and TRBJ2-7; TRBD2 aligns across 15 bases. Germline trimming cut 5 bases from V and 4 bases from J; bases unmatched to any gene: 9. Germline V gives CDR1 SGHVS, CDR2 FNYEAQ. This CDR3 comprises 17 residues. The CDR3 region has the DNA TGTGCCAGCAGCGCGGGACTAGCGGGAGGTTTGATTTACGAGCAGTACTTC. Protein: CASSAGLAGGLIYEQYF.

The chain links TRBV5-4 to TRBJ2-7, with 9 bases matching TRBD1. This CDR3 has 12 residues. With 4 bases clipped from V and 7 bases from J, the junction kept 3 bases outside the gene matches. Germline CDR1 reads SGHNT; CDR2 reads YYREEE (reference sequence). The CDR3: CASSTGTGEQYF. DNA of the CDR3: TGTGCCAGCAGCACCGGGACAGGGGAGCAGTACTTC.

The chain couples TRBV9 to TRBJ2-7; D remains unclear. The germline gives CDR1 SGDLS, CDR2 YYNGEE. V lost 0 bases and J lost 5, with 15 bases in between. The CDR3 spans 15 residues. CDR3 residues: CASSVGLDPRHEQYF. In DNA, the CDR3 is TGTGCCAGCAGCGTAGGGTTAGACCCTAGGCACGAGCAGTACTTC.

The chain combines TRBV19 with TRBJ2-6; weak D call: TRBD1 (5 bases). Per germline, CDR1 LNHDA and CDR2 SQIVND (reference sequence). CDR3 size: 16 residues. Trimming removed 8 bases at V and 1 base at J, with 15 bases between. CDR3 sequence reads: CASGQGLISGANVLTF. CDR3 coding DNA: TGTGCCAGTGGGCAGGGCTTAATTTCTGGGGCCAACGTCCTGACTTTC.

The V call is TRBV6-4, the J call TRBJ1-1; D is undetermined. CDR3 size: 13 residues. V was cut by 0 bases and J by 8 bases, with 10 bases left in between. Germline V lookup: CDR1 MRHNA, CDR2 SNTAGT. CDR3 loop: CASSDSAGREAFF. The CDR3, as DNA: TGTGCCAGCAGTGACTCGGCGGGTAGGGAAGCTTTCTTT.

J is TRBJ2-7 and V is TRBV28; D is possibly TRBD1 or TRBD2 (6 bases each). Germline V gene data show CDR1 as MDHEN and CDR2 as SYDVKM. The CDR3 spans 15 residues. The ends were cut back, 2 bases at V and 2 bases at J, with 13 bases in the middle. CDR3 bases: TGTGCCAGCAGTTTAAGGGGGGCGCGAACCTACGAGCAGTACTTC. This translates into CASSLRGARTYEQYF. The entire variable domain, with the rest obtained from reference TRBV28 and TRBJ2-7, is as follows: DVKVTQSSRYLVKRTGEKVFLECVQDMDHENMFWYRQDPGLGLRLIYFSYDVKMKEKGDIPEGYSVSREKKERFSLILESASTNQTSMYLCASSLRGARTYEQYFGPGTRLTVT.